This is a list of T cell receptor beta chains from one sample in a study of blood T cell repertoires in COVID-19. Sequenced by immunoSEQ multiplex PCR; TCRdb stores in-frame clones only, minus some. The data show some 130,000 clones, about 89% seen once. Sequences were obtained from peripheral blood. These receptors all stem from a woman aged 55-69 years with acute or convalescent COVID-19. The CDR3 runs from the conserved cysteine through the conserved F or W. A D gene is named only where the DNA matches it firmly. The size field is filled for only some rows; it gives once, few, many or a size class.

clone_size | j_call | d_call | v_call | cdr3_nt | cdr3_aa
- | TRBJ2-2 | TRBD2 | TRBV5-1 | TGCGCCAGCAGCCCGGGGGGGCCCGCGAACACCGGGGAGCTGTTTTTT | CASSPGGPANTGELFF
- | TRBJ1-2 | TRBD1 | TRBV7-9 | TGTGCCAGCAGCTTAAACAGGGGGGATGGCTACACCTTC | CASSLNRGDGYTF
once | TRBJ1-3 | - | TRBV12-2 | TGTGCAAGTCGTAGAGCACCTTCTGGAAACACCATATATTTT | CASRRAPSGNTIYF
- | TRBJ1-1 | TRBD1 | TRBV7-9 | TGTGCCAGCAGCTTATCAGGGGGCGGCACTGAAGCTTTCTTT | CASSLSGGGTEAFF
once | TRBJ2-2 | - | TRBV6-5 | TGTGCCAGCAGGAGACTGGCCGGGGAGCTGTTTTTT | CASRRLAGELFF
- | TRBJ2-3 | - | TRBV5-1 | TGCGCCAGCAGCCAAAACACAGATACGCAGTATTTT | CASSQNTDTQYF
- | TRBJ1-1 | - | TRBV3-1/TRBV3-2 | TGTGCCAGCAGCCAAGACATTAGCCCGAACACTGAAGCTTTCTTT | CASSQDISPNTEAFF
- | TRBJ2-3 | - | TRBV30 | TGTGCCTCCACCGGGCCGGGGGAAGATACGCAGTATTTT | CASTGPGEDTQYF
- | TRBJ1-1 | - | TRBV19 | TGTGCCAGTAGTACCGGCGGGCGGGGAACTGAAGCTTTCTTT | CASSTGGRGTEAFF
- | TRBJ2-5 | TRBD2 | TRBV15 | TGTGCCACCAGCAGAGGGACTAGCGGGAGGGTTGAGACCCAGTACTTC | CATSRGTSGRVETQYF
- | TRBJ1-1 | - | TRBV9 | TGTGCCAGCAGCGCCGGACAGAACACTGAAGCTTTCTTT | CASSAGQNTEAFF
- | TRBJ1-2 | - | TRBV20-1 | TGCAGTGCCACCCCACGGGGAGGCTACACCTTC | CSATPRGGYTF
- | TRBJ1-1 | - | TRBV9 | TGTGCCAGCAGCGTAGGCTGGGCTATGAACACTGAAGCTTTCTTT | CASSVGWAMNTEAFF
- | TRBJ2-3 | - | TRBV7-9 | TGTGCCAGCAGCCCCCTAGTGGGCGGGATAGGCGCAGATACGCAGTATTTT | CASSPLVGGIGADTQYF
- | TRBJ1-4 | - | TRBV7-9 | TGTGCCAGCAGCTTAAGCGGTGAAAAACTGTTTTTT | CASSLSGEKLFF
once | TRBJ2-3 | TRBD2 | TRBV6-2/TRBV6-3 | TGTGCCAGCAGTTCCCCTGGACTAGCGGGCCAATATACGCAGTATTTT | CASSSPGLAGQYTQYF
- | TRBJ1-2 | - | TRBV7-8 | TGTGCCAGCAGCCTCACCGGGTCGTATGGCTACACCTTC | CASSLTGSYGYTF
- | TRBJ1-1 | TRBD1 | TRBV3-1/TRBV3-2 | TGTGCCAGCAGCCAGCTACAGGGGAGCACTGAAGCTTTCTTT | CASSQLQGSTEAFF
- | TRBJ2-3 | TRBD2 | TRBV14 | TGTGCCAGCAGCCAAGGGCGGGGGAGCGGCATCACAGATACGCAGTATTTT | CASSQGRGSGITDTQYF
- | TRBJ1-6 | TRBD1 | TRBV9 | TGTGCCAGCAGCGTAGAGACCGGGACAGGGTATTCACCCCTCCACTTT | CASSVETGTGYSPLHF
- | TRBJ2-3 | - | TRBV24-1 | TGTGCCACCAGTGATTTGGCGGGACCCACAGATACGCAGTATTTT | CATSDLAGPTDTQYF
- | TRBJ2-3 | - | TRBV5-1 | TGCGCCAGCAGCAGACAGGAGGGCACAGATACGCAGTATTTT | CASSRQEGTDTQYF
- | TRBJ1-2 | - | TRBV18 | TGTGCCAGCTCACCCCCAGGGAACTATGGCTACACCTTC | CASSPPGNYGYTF
- | TRBJ1-1 | - | TRBV9 | TGTGCCAGCAGCGTAGAAGCCTTGCCGAACACTGAAGCTTTCTTT | CASSVEALPNTEAFF
- | TRBJ1-2 | TRBD1 | TRBV4-1 | TGCGCCAGCAGCTCCACCCTTACCGGGACAGGGGGAGGCTACACCTTC | CASSSTLTGTGGGYTF
- | TRBJ2-3 | TRBD2 | TRBV19 | TGTGCCGCAGGGACTAGCGGTCGCACAGATACGCAGTATTTT | CAAGTSGRTDTQYF
- | TRBJ1-1 | - | TRBV6-1 | TGTGCCAGCAGTGAAATGAGGGTCCGCAACACTGAAGCTTTCTTT | CASSEMRVRNTEAFF
- | TRBJ2-3 | TRBD2 | TRBV9 | TGTGCCAGCAGCGTAGAGGGGAGGGGTGATACGCAGTATTTT | CASSVEGRGDTQYF
- | TRBJ1-6 | - | TRBV19 | TGTGCCAGTAAATTTGCAGGAAATTCACCCCTCCACTTT | CASKFAGNSPLHF
- | TRBJ1-1 | TRBD1 | TRBV6-5 | TGTGCCAGCAGCAAAACAGGGGTTGAAGCTTTCTTT | CASSKTGVEAFF
- | TRBJ2-3 | - | TRBV5-4 | TGTGCCAGCAGCTTCGGCACAGATACGCAGTATTTT | CASSFGTDTQYF
- | TRBJ2-2 | - | TRBV11-1 | TGTGCCAGCAGCTTAGGGAGGTCCGGGGAGCTGTTTTTT | CASSLGRSGELFF
- | TRBJ2-1 | TRBD2 | TRBV5-4 | TGTGCCAGCAGCCCCGGACTAGCGGCCTCCTACAATGAGCAGTTCTTC | CASSPGLAASYNEQFF
- | TRBJ2-3 | - | TRBV9 | TGTGCCAGCAGCGCCGGGGGAGGCATGAGCACAGATACGCAGTATTTT | CASSAGGGMSTDTQYF
- | TRBJ2-1 | TRBD2 | TRBV4-1 | TGCGCCAGCAGCCAAGATAATATGGCGAGCGGGAGTTGGGGTAATGAGCAGTTCTTC | CASSQDNMASGSWGNEQFF
- | TRBJ2-3 | TRBD2 | TRBV3-1/TRBV3-2 | TGTGCCAGCAGCCAAGAAGTAGCGGGAGTTAAAGATACGCAGTATTTT | CASSQEVAGVKDTQYF
once | TRBJ2-3 | - | TRBV27 | TGTGCCAGCAGTTCTGCGGGAAGGAGAACAGATACGCAGTATTTT | CASSSAGRRTDTQYF
- | TRBJ1-5 | TRBD1 | TRBV7-2 | TGTGCCAGCAGTCCCCAGGGGGCCTACAATCAGCCCCAGCATTTT | CASSPQGAYNQPQHF
- | TRBJ1-1 | - | TRBV18 | TGTGCCAGCTCACCTGCCGGGACAAACACTGAAGCTTTCTTT | CASSPAGTNTEAFF
- | TRBJ1-1 | - | TRBV7-9 | TGTGCCAGCAGCCGAGGGGACATGCGACTGATGAACACTGAAGCTTTCTTT | CASSRGDMRLMNTEAFF
few | TRBJ2-3 | TRBD2 | TRBV29-1 | TGCAGCGTCAGACTAGCGGGAGGGCCGGGACGAACAGATACGCAGTATTTT | CSVRLAGGPGRTDTQYF
once | TRBJ1-1 | TRBD1 | TRBV18 | TGTGCCAGCTCACCTCTACAGGGGGCAGAGAACACTGAAGCTTTCTTT | CASSPLQGAENTEAFF
- | TRBJ1-1 | TRBD1 | TRBV19 | TGTGCCAGTAGCCTACAGGGGGTTTATTTGGGCACTGAAGCTTTCTTT | CASSLQGVYLGTEAFF
- | TRBJ2-3 | TRBD2 | TRBV15 | TGTGCCACCAAAGCGGGGGGGCGTAGCACAGATACGCAGTATTTT | CATKAGGRSTDTQYF
- | TRBJ1-2 | - | TRBV28 | TGTGCCAGCAGTCTTTTACAGGGCTCGGGCTATGGCTACACCTTC | CASSLLQGSGYGYTF
- | TRBJ2-5 | TRBD2 | TRBV5-4 | TGTGCCAGCAGCGAGGGGAGCGGGAGGCGGCAAGAGACCCAGTACTTC | CASSEGSGRRQETQYF
once | TRBJ1-5 | TRBD1 | TRBV10-3 | TGTGCCATCAGACAAGGACAGGGGGACAATCAGCCCCAGCATTTT | CAIRQGQGDNQPQHF
- | TRBJ1-2 | TRBD1 | TRBV20-1 | TGCAGTGCTAGTAACAGGGGTGGGGATGGCTACACCTTC | CSASNRGGDGYTF
few | TRBJ2-1 | - | TRBV15 | TGTGCCACCAGCGCCGAAAATCTGGAGAATGAGCAGTTCTTC | CATSAENLENEQFF
- | TRBJ1-2 | TRBD1 | TRBV29-1 | TGCAGCGTTGAAGATCGACAGGGGAGGTATGGCTACACCTTC | CSVEDRQGRYGYTF